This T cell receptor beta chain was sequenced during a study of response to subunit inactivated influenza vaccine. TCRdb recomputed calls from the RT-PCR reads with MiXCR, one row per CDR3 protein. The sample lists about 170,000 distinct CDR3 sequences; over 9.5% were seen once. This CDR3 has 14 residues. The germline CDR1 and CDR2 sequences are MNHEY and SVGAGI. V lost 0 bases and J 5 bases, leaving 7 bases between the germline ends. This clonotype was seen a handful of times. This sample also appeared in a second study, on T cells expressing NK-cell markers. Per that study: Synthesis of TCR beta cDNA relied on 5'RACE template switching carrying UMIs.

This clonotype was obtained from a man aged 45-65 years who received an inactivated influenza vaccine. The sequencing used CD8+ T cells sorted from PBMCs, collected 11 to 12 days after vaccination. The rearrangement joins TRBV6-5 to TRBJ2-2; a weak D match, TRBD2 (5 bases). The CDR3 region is CASSYSTGTGELFF. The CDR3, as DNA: TGTGCCAGCAGTTACTCGACGGGAACCGGGGAGCTGTTTTTT.